This T cell receptor beta chain was found in a study of cytomegalovirus exposure and HLA in healthy donors (TCRdb year 2017). Describing the broader study: An earlier analysis of under 600 of the donors reported 250 to 350 Gb of sequence data and some 100 million unique TCR beta sequences from 150 million to 200 million T cells. Around 320 gigabases of sequencing data and approximately 93 million unique TCR sequences were included in an early release covering several hundred HLA-typed donors. Of the roughly 390 genotyped donors, roughly 85% fell in the genetic ancestry cluster associated with self-reported Caucasian donors. The study was designed to test whether signatures of past pathogen exposure could be identified by cataloging public T cell receptors. The study profiled the T cell repertoires of 500 to 800 subjects by immunosequencing and related them to cytomegalovirus serostatus. In addition to the first cohort of roughly 670 subjects, a separate validation cohort of approximately 110 different subjects was used. To predict cytomegalovirus infection status, the study combined high-throughput TCR immunosequencing, statistical association of individual TCRs with disease status, and machine learning. A later analysis re-analyzed previously published TCR beta repertoires from about 730 donors and added high-resolution HLA genotyping to study TCR occurrence patterns. The later analysis used no new phenotypic data to find candidate immune exposures, relying instead on TCR beta sequences and their occurrence across donors. An earlier analysis of some 500 of the donors applied high-throughput TCR beta sequencing to assess whether each TCR beta V gene segment acted as functional or pseudogenic. Donor age, sex, ethnicity and CMV serostatus were collected together with the repertoire data. A later genetic analysis took genome-wide SNP genotypes for about 55% of the 666 donors and used that subset as a discovery cohort. All discovery cohort repertoires had been generated on a single sequencing platform. HLA typing included class I and class II loci at four-digit resolution. The number of typed donors differed by locus: about 620-630 for A, B, C, DRB1 and DQB1; some 500 for DQA1; fewer than 610 for DPA1; and some 450 for DPB1. About five DR-DQ haplotypes were handled as single units for association and clustering, since linkage in the cohort was strong. On average, approximately 250,000 unique TCR beta nucleotide sequences were sequenced per donor among about 400 genotyped donors of the cohort, with 15% to 20% of those sequences being non-productive. Beyond this particular receptor, the publication reports: When HLA alleles, especially DR and DQ, strongly co-occurred, attributing TCR associations to individual alleles was difficult. According to a later genetic analysis, donors in an Asian-associated ancestry cluster had fewer N-insertions in productive TCRs than the approximately 650-donor mean. According to a later analysis, parvovirus B19, influenza, CMV and Epstein-Barr virus appeared linked to several top co-occurrence clusters. In the study, approximately 150 TCR beta chains were listed as associated with cytomegalovirus. In vitro tests confirmed that a few of the cytomegalovirus-associated TCR beta chains recognize cytomegalovirus antigens. In both the original and validation cohorts, the classifier was reported to diagnose cytomegalovirus status with high specificity and sensitivity. Immune exposure information for the cohort was limited to CMV serostatus. While some public TCRs were present in many individuals, most TCR sequences turned up only very rarely across donors. Some IMGT-functional V segments, including TRBV6-2 and TRBV6-3, could not be distinguished by the 87-base-pair reads and were therefore excluded. Presence/absence analyses assumed roughly uniform sequencing depth across donors, an assumption that may not hold. A cluster of highly shared sequence variants was judged likely to represent a technical artifact of the sequencing pipeline. Because HLA typing was missing for some donors at each locus, association tests included only the typed subset. Compared with equally common non-associated chains, HLA-associated TCR beta chains in a later analysis were more clonally expanded and had lower generation probabilities. In this cohort, only TCR beta chains were sequenced, and detectable features were limited by the absence of alpha or paired-chain data. A later analysis found that TCR association rates varied across HLA loci, with DRB1 alleles showing the most associated TCRs and HLA-C alleles the fewest. In an earlier analysis of some 500 of the donors, most TCR beta V segments appeared in productive rearrangements about 87% or about 30% of the time, broadly matching IMGT annotations. A further reported finding was that TCR beta sequences accurately predicted the HLA-A and HLA-B alleles for most subjects in the first cohort. In a later genetic analysis, a missense DCLRE1C variant was associated with V-gene and J-gene trimming of TCR beta chains, and the association was replicated in an independent cohort. Because counts were too low, about 17 rarely observed V segments, including chromosome 9 orphons, were excluded from the earlier analysis of some 540 of the donors. In a later analysis, some 18,000 TCR beta sequences were associated with specific HLA alleles at a false discovery rate of 0.05. The authors suggested that the approach could potentially be extended to other disease states and immunological phenotypes. Linkage disequilibrium might explain the correlated functional status among segregating V segments, but an unknown experimental factor could not be excluded. According to a later analysis, most CMV-associated TCR beta chains appeared to be HLA-restricted, and the HLA associations seemed to be driven largely by CMV exposure.

The CDR3 goes from the cysteine to the phenylalanine over 14 residues. The sequence is cut down to CDR3 DNA, 42 bases in frame from base 1. CDR1 is given as SGHNT and CDR2 as YYREEE, both from the germline V gene (reference sequence). Of note for this clone: Its recognized antigen is unknown. Base qualities are not at hand, and no much larger clone is one base apart.

The cohort was made up of about 610 healthy bone marrow donors. All cohort members were sampled while nominally healthy, although unrecorded immune exposures were likely present. The donor was CMV seronegative and belonged to the group of 350 to 400 seronegative cohort members. A peripheral blood sample was provided by each donor, and peripheral blood mononuclear cells were used for TCR beta sequencing. Genomic DNA was extracted from the blood cell samples with the Qiagen DNeasy Blood Extraction Kit. The protocol used for the library was the immunoSEQ multiplex PCR assay. For the multiplex PCR, a mixture combining 60 forward primers for TCR Vbeta segments and 13 reverse primers for TCR Jbeta segments was used. A multiplex PCR assay on genomic DNA amplified the CDR3 region of rearranged TCR beta genes. On the Illumina HiSeq System, the amplified TCR beta libraries were sequenced as 87-base-pair reads. The paper's processing steps were these. A later analysis tallied roughly 80 million unique TCR beta chains across the 666 repertoires, and roughly 11 million of those chains were shared by two or more donors. Raw reads were error-corrected and collapsed into unique sequences by a nearest-neighbor algorithm in which closely related sequences were merged to remove PCR and sequencing errors. V, D and J gene segments were assigned by aligning CDR3 sequences to IMGT reference sequences. For a sequence to be retained, a match of at least six nucleotides to both a V gene segment and a J gene segment was required. A rearrangement counted as productive if the CDR3 had no stop codons and remained in frame with V and J, and every other rearrangement counted as non-productive. CDR3 was defined according to IMGT convention as the region running from the second conserved V-encoded cysteine to the conserved J-encoded phenylalanine. Sequences without an unambiguous match to a single V gene segment were excluded from the earlier analysis of several hundred of the donors. In an earlier analysis of approximately 560 of the donors, a V segment was called functional when productive rearrangements were above 56.7%, and segregating when the standard deviation between donors exceeded 5%. A statistical classification framework was built for diagnosing cytomegalovirus status from the catalog of TCR beta chain sequences. In a later analysis, TCR nucleotide sequences were compared against IMGT/GENE-DB human TR gene sequences so that V and J genes could be assigned. Using the TCRdist pipeline, a later analysis assigned CDR3 sequences along with most-parsimonious VDJ recombination scenarios. In a later analysis, each TCR beta chain was defined by its CDR3 amino acid sequence together with its V-gene family, and reads lacking a unique V-gene family were excluded. To address suspected cross-contamination and a sequencing artifact, a later analysis removed some 620 highly shared, low-generation-probability nucleotide sequences. A later analysis calculated a clonal expansion index for each public chain from normalized within-repertoire ranks of inferred template counts. Generation probabilities in a later analysis came from a VDJ recombination model fitted to out-of-frame rearrangements, and those results were checked against IGoR. A later analysis scored TCR-TCR, TCR-HLA and TCR-CMV co-occurrence with hypergeometric tests, applying a repertoire-size bias correction to TCR pairs. False discovery rates were estimated in a later analysis by permuting HLA or CMV assignments 20 times. A later analysis grouped co-occurring TCRs with DBSCAN, adding TCRdist sequence similarity when clustering within HLA-allele-positive subsets. Repertoires with fewer than 30,000 or more than 120,000 public chains were left out of co-occurrence clustering, as were roughly five repertoires with anomalous nucleotide sharing. TCRdb stores this immuneACCESS table with in-frame sequences only. Part of the clones is absent; in the studies checked, under half of the shortfall reflects unresolved V genes, and no reason is known for the rest. Clone size and V and J calls were adopted from that table, with D and trimming inferred from the DNA. The sample records more than 200,000 clones, approximately 79% of which are singletons. Jointly, the top ten make up approximately 1.8% of the sample.

This TCR was sampled from a male donor in good health and CMV-seronegative. The sequencing sample was made of PBMCs. Here the chain combines TRBV5-4 and TRBJ2-5, and 7 junctional nucleotides match TRBD1. The DNA end is a closer match to TRBJ2-7, so the J assignment may be wrong. The nucleotide sequence reads as follows: TGTGCCAGCAGCTTGGCGGGGACAGAATACGAGCAGTACTTC. Translated, it reads CASSLAGTEYEQYF.